This TCR beta chain came from a study of blood T cell repertoires in COVID-19. Study-wide context: From the United States, Italy and Spain came samples of acute and convalescent COVID-19. PBMCs, B-cell-depleted T cells, or T cells provided the cDNA or gDNA that made up the material.

Losses at the gene ends were 6 bases for V and 3 bases for J; bases not matched to a gene: 5. The germline CDR1 and CDR2 sequences are SGHRS and YFSETQ. This CDR3 is 15 amino acids long. In the original processing: Amplified reference gene primers provided the basis for estimating nucleated cell counts. Only in-frame clones appear in the TCRdb table, and some are missing; sequencing was by immunoSEQ multiplex PCR. V and J calls plus clone size are reproduced from that table; the DNA served to infer D and trimming. The sample has 300,000 to 400,000 clones, 75% to 90% seen once; the top ten hold about 7.1%.

The sequenced sample was peripheral blood. The sequence was collected from a woman aged 60-75 years with COVID-19, enrolled during active disease. V and J are TRBV5-1 and TRBJ2-6, with TRBD1 matching over 8 bases. The CDR3 here is CASTPGTGGANVLTF. The CDR3 nucleotides read TGCGCCAGCACCCCCGGGACAGGTGGGGCCAACGTCCTGACTTTC.